These 14 T cell receptor beta chains were all obtained from the same sample, sequenced in a study of siplizumab effects on memory and regulatory T cells. Sequencing used immunoSEQ multiplex PCR; TCRdb keeps in-frame clones, though not all of them. The sample consists of tens of thousands of clones, 95% to 97% of them appearing once. Sequencing used naive CD4+ T cells sorted from blood. The receptor source for this set is a human donor in good health.

The chain is built from TRBV19 and TRBJ1-4; D not resolved. The V end was cut by 5 bases, the J end by 2 bases, with 18 bases between. CDR3 length: 17 residues. CDR1 LNHDA and CDR2 SQIVND come from the germline V gene (reference sequence). CDR3: CASSLRTGGGTNEKLFF. DNA for the CDR3: TGTGCCAGTAGTCTAAGGACGGGCGGCGGGACTAATGAAAAACTGTTTTTT.

V and J are TRBV6-6 and TRBJ2-7; 13 positions match TRBD2. Per germline, CDR1 MNHNY and CDR2 SVGAGI (reference sequence). Trimming at V came to 6 bases and at J to 6 bases, leaving 8 bases not matched to a gene. The CDR3 runs 15 residues. The CDR3 DNA reads TGTGCCAGCAGACCCGGACTAGCGGGAGTGGGCGAGCAGTACTTC. Amino acids: CASRPGLAGVGEQYF.

The chain recombines TRBV6-1 with TRBJ2-5; TRBD1 matches 9 bases. The V and J ends lost 6 bases and 4 bases, in that order; junction bases with no gene match: 6. Per the germline V gene, CDR1 is MNHNS and CDR2 is SASEGT. The CDR3 spans 14 residues. In DNA, the CDR3 is TGTGCCAGCAGGACGGGACAGGGTGGAGAGACCCAGTACTTC. It translates to CASRTGQGGETQYF.

The chain is built from TRBV19 and TRBJ2-7; D remains unclear. Per germline, CDR1 LNHDA and CDR2 SQIVND (reference sequence). V dropped 3 bases and J dropped 1 base, with 7 bases sitting between them. The CDR3 spans 13 residues. The CDR3: CASSIYKSYEQYF. The CDR3, as DNA: TGTGCCAGTAGTATCTACAAATCCTACGAGCAGTACTTC.

The chain has TRBV28 and TRBJ1-2, with D tentatively TRBD1 (5 bases). The CDR3 has 14 residues. Germline V lookup: CDR1 MDHEN, CDR2 SYDVKM. V lost 1 base, J lost 0 bases, and 6 bases lay in between. CDR3 DNA: TGTGCCAGCAGTTTATTGGGACCTAACTATGGCTACACCTTC. It yields the protein CASSLLGPNYGYTF.

The chain employs TRBV5-1 and TRBJ2-5; D gene ambiguous. The V gene's germline CDR1 is SGHRS and CDR2 YFSETQ. Trimming removed 4 bases from V and 0 bases from J, with 10 bases in between. This CDR3 spans 14 amino acids. This CDR3 is CASSQTGYQETQYF. Here the CDR3 DNA reads TGCGCCAGCAGCCAGACTGGGTACCAAGAGACCCAGTACTTC.

The V call is TRBV10-3, the J call TRBJ2-7, with D possibly matching TRBD1 (5 bases). The length of the CDR3 is 15 residues. Germline V gene lookup returns CDR1 ENHRY and CDR2 SYGVKD. V lost 0 bases, J lost 4 bases, and 13 bases lay in between. The chain's CDR3 is CAISESQGNQYEQYF. Here the CDR3 DNA reads TGTGCCATCAGTGAGTCGCAGGGTAACCAGTACGAGCAGTACTTC.

The V call is TRBV5-8, the J call TRBJ2-5; 14 bases fit TRBD2. With V trimmed by 1 base and J by 4 bases, 3 bases remained unmatched. CDR1 is SGHTS and CDR2 is YDEGEE in the germline V gene. The length of the CDR3 is 16 residues. The CDR3 bases are TGTGCCAGCAGCTTGTCGGGACTAGCGGGAGTAGAGACCCAGTACTTC. It specifies CASSLSGLAGVETQYF.

The gene calls are TRBV2 and TRBJ1-2; possibly TRBD1 for D (5 bases). Looked up from germline, CDR1 is SNHLY and CDR2 is FYNNEI. Trimming shortened V by 6 bases and J by 7 bases, and 21 bases separated the two germline ends. The length of the CDR3 is 15 residues. For the CDR3, the DNA is TGTGCCAGCAGCACCTCCCGGGGGAAAGTGGGTGGCTACACCTTC. Translation gives CASSTSRGKVGGYTF.

This chain joins TRBV5-5 and TRBJ2-1, with D possibly matching TRBD1 (5 bases). Germline CDR1 reads SGHKS; CDR2 reads YYEKEE (reference sequence). This CDR3 contains 15 residues. V lost 2 bases, J lost 2 bases, and 11 bases lay in between. The CDR3 nucleotides read TGTGCCAGCAGCTTTGCCAGGGTACCCTACAATGAGCAGTTCTTC. Encoded protein: CASSFARVPYNEQFF.

This clone was counted once. This chain connects TRBV28 to TRBJ2-2; 7 nucleotides agree with TRBD2. Trimming at V came to 7 bases and at J to 6 bases, leaving 14 bases not matched to a gene. Germline values: CDR1 MDHEN, CDR2 SYDVKM. This CDR3 spans 16 amino acids. CDR3 coding DNA: TGTGCCAGCACCCCAACGGGGGGTCCGAGCCCCGGGGAGCTGTTTTTT. Encoded protein: CASTPTGGPSPGELFF.

CDR3 coding DNA: TGTGCCAGTAGTAAGTCCGGGACAAGGAGCAATCAGCCCCAGCATTTT. Translation: CASSKSGTRSNQPQHF. This rearrangement joins TRBV19 to TRBJ1-5; possible D gene TRBD1, 6 bases. Germline V lookup: CDR1 LNHDA, CDR2 SQIVND (reference sequence). V lost 4 bases to trimming and J lost 1 base, with 14 bases between them. The CDR3 is 16 amino acids.

The chain recombines TRBV6-5 with TRBJ1-5; D not resolved. Trimming stripped 2 bases from V and 4 bases from J, with 6 bases between. CDR3 length equals 13 residues. Germline V gives CDR1 MNHEY, CDR2 SVGAGI. CDR3 in amino acids: CASSYVGNQPQHF. The CDR3 DNA follows: TGTGCCAGCAGTTACGTGGGTAATCAGCCCCAGCATTTT.

The J gene is TRBJ1-4, the V gene TRBV28; the D is unclear. V shed 3 bases and J shed 4 bases, with 3 bases lying between them. CDR3 length equals 12 residues. Germline V gene data show CDR1 as MDHEN and CDR2 as SYDVKM. CDR3 coding DNA: TGTGCCAGCAGTTTCCTTAATGAAAAACTGTTTTTT. This encodes CASSFLNEKLFF.